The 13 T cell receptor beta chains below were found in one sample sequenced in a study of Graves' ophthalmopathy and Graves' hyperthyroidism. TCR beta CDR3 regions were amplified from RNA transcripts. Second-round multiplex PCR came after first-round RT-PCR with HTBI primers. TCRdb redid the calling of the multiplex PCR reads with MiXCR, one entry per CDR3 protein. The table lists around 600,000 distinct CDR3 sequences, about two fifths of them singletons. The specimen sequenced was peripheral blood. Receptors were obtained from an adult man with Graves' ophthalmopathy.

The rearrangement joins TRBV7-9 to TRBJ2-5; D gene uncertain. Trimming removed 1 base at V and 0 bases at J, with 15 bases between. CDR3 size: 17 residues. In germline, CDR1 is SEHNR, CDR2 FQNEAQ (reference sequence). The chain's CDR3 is CASSLGATSRYQETQYF. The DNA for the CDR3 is TGTGCCAGCAGCTTAGGGGCCACCTCGAGATACCAAGAGACCCAGTACTTC.

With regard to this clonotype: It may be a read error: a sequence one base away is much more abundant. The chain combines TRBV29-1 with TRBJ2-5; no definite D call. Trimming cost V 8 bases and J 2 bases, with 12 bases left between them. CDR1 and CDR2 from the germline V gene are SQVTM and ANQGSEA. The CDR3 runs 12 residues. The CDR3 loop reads CSLNYIQETQYF. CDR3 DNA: TGCAGCCTAAACTACATACAAGAGACCCAGTACTTC.

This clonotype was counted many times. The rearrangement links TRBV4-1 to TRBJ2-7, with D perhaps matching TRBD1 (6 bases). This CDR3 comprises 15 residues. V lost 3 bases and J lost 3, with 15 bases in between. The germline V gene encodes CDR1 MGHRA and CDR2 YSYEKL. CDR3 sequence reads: CASSQQGSSYYEQYF. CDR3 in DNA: TGCGCCAGCAGCCAGCAGGGGTCTAGCTACTACGAGCAGTACTTC.

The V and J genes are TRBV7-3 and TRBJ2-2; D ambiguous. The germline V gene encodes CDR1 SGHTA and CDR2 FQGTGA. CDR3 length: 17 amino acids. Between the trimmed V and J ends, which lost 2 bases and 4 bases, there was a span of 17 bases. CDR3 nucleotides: TGTGCCAGCAGCTTATTGTCTGGATCAAGAGGCACCGGGGAGCTGTTTTTT. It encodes CASSLLSGSRGTGELFF.

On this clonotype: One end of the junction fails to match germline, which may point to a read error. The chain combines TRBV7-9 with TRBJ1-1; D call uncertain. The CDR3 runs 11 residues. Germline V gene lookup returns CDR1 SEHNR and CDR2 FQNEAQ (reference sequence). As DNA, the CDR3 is TGTGCCGGCAGCCCGGGAGGCGAAGCTTTCTTT. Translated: CAGSPGGEAFF. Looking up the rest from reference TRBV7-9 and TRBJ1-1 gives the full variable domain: DTGVSQNPRHKITKRGQNVTFRCDPISEHNRLYWYRQTLGQGPEFLTYFQNEAQLEKSRLLSDRFSAERPKGSFSTLEIQRTEQGDSAMYLCAGSPGGEAFFGQGTRLTVV.

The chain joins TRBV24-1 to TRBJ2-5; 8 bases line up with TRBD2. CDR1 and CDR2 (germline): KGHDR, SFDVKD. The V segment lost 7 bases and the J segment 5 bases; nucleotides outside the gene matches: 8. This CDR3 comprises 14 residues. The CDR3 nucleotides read TGTGCCACCAGAGCGGGAGCGGTCGGGGAGACCCAGTACTTC. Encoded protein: CATRAGAVGETQYF.

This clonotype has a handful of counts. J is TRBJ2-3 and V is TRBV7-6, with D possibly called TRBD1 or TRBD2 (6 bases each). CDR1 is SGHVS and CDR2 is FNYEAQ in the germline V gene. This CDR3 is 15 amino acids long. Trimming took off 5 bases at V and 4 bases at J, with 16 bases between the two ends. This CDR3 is CASSALGGPSDTQYF. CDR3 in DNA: TGTGCCAGCAGCGCCTTGGGGGGCCCCTCAGATACGCAGTATTTT.

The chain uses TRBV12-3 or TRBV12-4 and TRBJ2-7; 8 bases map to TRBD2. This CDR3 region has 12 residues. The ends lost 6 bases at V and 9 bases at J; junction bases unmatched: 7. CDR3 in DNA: TGTGCCAGCAGCCCACCGGGGGGGAGGCAGTACTTC. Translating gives CASSPPGGRQYF.

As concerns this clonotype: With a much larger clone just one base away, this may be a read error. CDR3 DNA: TGTGCCATCAGTTCAGGACAGGGTGAAAAACTGTTTTTT. This encodes CAISSGQGEKLFF. The chain links TRBV10-3 to TRBJ1-4; the match to TRBD1 covers 8 bases. Germline assignment: CDR1 ENHRY and CDR2 SYGVKD. Trimming at V came to 5 bases and at J to 7 bases, leaving 3 bases not matched to a gene. There are 13 residues in the CDR3.

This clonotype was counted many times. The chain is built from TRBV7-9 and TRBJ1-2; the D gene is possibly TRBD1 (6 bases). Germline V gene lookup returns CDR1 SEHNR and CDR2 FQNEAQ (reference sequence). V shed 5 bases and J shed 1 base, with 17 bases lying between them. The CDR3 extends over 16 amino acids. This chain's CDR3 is CASSLITRGSNYGYTF. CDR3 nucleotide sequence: TGTGCCAGCAGCCTTATAACCAGGGGAAGTAACTATGGCTACACCTTC. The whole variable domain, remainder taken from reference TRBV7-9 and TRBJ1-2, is DTGVSQNPRHKITKRGQNVTFRCDPISEHNRLYWYRQTLGQGPEFLTYFQNEAQLEKSRLLSDRFSAERPKGSFSTLEIQRTEQGDSAMYLCASSLITRGSNYGYTFGSGTRLTVV.

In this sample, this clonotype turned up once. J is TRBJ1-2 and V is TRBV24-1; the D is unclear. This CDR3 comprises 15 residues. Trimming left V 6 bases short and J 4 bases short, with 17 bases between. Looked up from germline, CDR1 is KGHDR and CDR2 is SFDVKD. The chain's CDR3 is CATSSIRTGSYGYTF. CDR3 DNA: TGTGCCACCAGTAGTATCCGGACGGGTAGCTATGGCTACACCTTC.

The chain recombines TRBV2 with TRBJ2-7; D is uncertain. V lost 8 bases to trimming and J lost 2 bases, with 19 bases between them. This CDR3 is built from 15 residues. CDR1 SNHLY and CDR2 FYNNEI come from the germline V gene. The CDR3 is CASCPTLVGTYEQYF. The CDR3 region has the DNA TGTGCCAGCTGCCCGACTTTGGTGGGGACCTACGAGCAGTACTTC.

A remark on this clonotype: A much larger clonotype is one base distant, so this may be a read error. CDR3 sequence (DNA): TGCAGTGCTAGTCCCGCCGTACTAGTGAAAGAGACCCAGTACTTC. It codes for CSASPAVLVKETQYF. V is TRBV20-1 and J is TRBJ2-5; TRBD2 might be the D (5 bases). CDR3 size: 15 residues. CDR1 is DFQATT and CDR2 is SNEGSKA in the germline V gene (reference sequence). Trimming removed 3 bases from V and 3 bases from J, with 17 bases in between.